Only one count was recorded for the clone carrying this TCR beta chain. Antigen: not known. These data come from a study of PD-1 blockade in mismatch repair-deficient tumors. Whole-study context: Patients had approximately 12 mismatch repair-deficient cancer types and were previously treated and progressing. Study-wide findings and caveats: Rapid post-treatment expansion, then contraction, generally preceding radiologic response, marked tumor-resident clones.

Germline-derived CDR1 and CDR2 are SNHLY and FYNNEI. CDR3 length equals 13 residues. The V gene lost 4 bases and the J gene lost 5 bases, with 10 bases spanning the gap. Mismatch repair deficiency was confirmed in all patients, by PCR or immunohistochemistry. TCR sequencing covered three patients who responded to pembrolizumab. Repertoires were generated with immunoSEQ multiplex PCR, while TCRdb's copy carries only in-frame clones and drops some. The repertoire holds 95,000 to 150,000 clones, with 70% to 90% as singletons. The starting material was peripheral blood, obtained 44 weeks after starting pembrolizumab. The TCR comes from an adult with mismatch repair-deficient cancer. The V call is TRBV2, the J call TRBJ2-3; D not certain. The CDR3 is CASSASWGDTQYF. CDR3 DNA: TGTGCCAGCAGTGCCTCTTGGGGAGATACGCAGTATTTT. Based on the CDR3 plus reference TRBV2 and TRBJ2-3, the full variable domain is EPEVTQTPSHQVTQMGQEVILRCVPISNHLYFYWYRQILGQKVEFLVSFYNNEISEKSEIFDDQFSVERPDGSNFTLKIRSTKLEDSAMYFCASSASWGDTQYFGPGTRLTVL.